This T cell receptor beta chain was identified during a study of blood T cell repertoires in COVID-19. Trimming removed 3 bases at V and 7 bases at J, with 9 bases between. CDR1 is MDHEN, CDR2 SYDVKM, per germline. The CDR3 sequence is 13 residues long. In the original workflow: Estimates of nucleated cell counts were drawn from the amplification of reference gene primers. Repertoires were generated with immunoSEQ multiplex PCR, while TCRdb's copy carries only in-frame clones and drops some. The V and J calls and clone size are taken from that table; D and trimming were inferred from the DNA. The sample lists roughly 41,000 clones, 85% to 90% occurring once.

The sequence derives from a woman aged 45-60 years who had recovered from COVID-19. Sequenced input: PBMCs or T cells enriched from blood (not recorded which). The genes are TRBV28 and TRBJ1-4; D is uncertain. As DNA, the CDR3 is TGTGCCAGCAGTTTCCGGGTGGTTGAAAAACTGTTTTTT. It codes for CASSFRVVEKLFF.